Sequencing of this T cell receptor (beta chain) was carried out in a study of T cell changes during pregnancy in multiple sclerosis. The CDR3 runs to 14 residues. V lost 2 bases to trimming and J lost 0 bases, with 6 bases between them. CDR1 is MRHNA, CDR2 SNTAGT, per germline. Data came from immunoSEQ multiplex PCR; TCRdb stores just in-frame clones and leaves some out. The repertoire holds about 68,000 clones, with about 89% as singletons. This chain joins TRBV6-4 and TRBJ2-3; D remains ambiguous. The sample was peripheral blood, taken in the second trimester of pregnancy. The TCR was taken from a female donor with multiple sclerosis, enrolled in a pregnancy study. The DNA of the CDR3 is TGTGCCAGCAGTGACGGCGGTAGCACAGATACGCAGTATTTT. Protein: CASSDGGSTDTQYF.